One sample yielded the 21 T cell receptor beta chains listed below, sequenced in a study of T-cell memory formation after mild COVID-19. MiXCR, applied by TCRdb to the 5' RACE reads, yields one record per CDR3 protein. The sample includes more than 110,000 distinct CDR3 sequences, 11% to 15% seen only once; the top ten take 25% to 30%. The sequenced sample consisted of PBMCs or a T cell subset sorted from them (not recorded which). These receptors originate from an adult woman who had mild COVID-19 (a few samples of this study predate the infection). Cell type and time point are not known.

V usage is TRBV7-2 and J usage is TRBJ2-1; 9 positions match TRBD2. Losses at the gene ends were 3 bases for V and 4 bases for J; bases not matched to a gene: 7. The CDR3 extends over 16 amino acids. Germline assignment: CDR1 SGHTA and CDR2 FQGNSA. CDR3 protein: CASSLILAGRYNEQFF. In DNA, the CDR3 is TGTGCCAGCAGCTTGATCCTAGCGGGACGATACAATGAGCAGTTCTTC.

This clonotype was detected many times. The DNA of the CDR3 is TGCGCCAGCAGCTATGTTGGGACAGGGGAGCCTCCTGAAAAACTGTTTTTT. The encoded protein is CASSYVGTGEPPEKLFF. The chain carries TRBV5-1 and TRBJ1-4, with 10 nucleotides matching TRBD1. The ends lost 3 bases at V and 7 bases at J; junction bases unmatched: 12. This CDR3 is built from 17 residues. The germline gives CDR1 SGHRS, CDR2 YFSETQ.

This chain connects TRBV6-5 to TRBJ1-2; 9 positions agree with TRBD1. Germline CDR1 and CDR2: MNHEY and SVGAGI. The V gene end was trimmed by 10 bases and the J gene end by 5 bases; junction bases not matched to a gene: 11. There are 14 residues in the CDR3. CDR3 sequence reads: CATSKGQGPYGYTF. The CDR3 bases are TGTGCCACCTCGAAAGGACAGGGGCCGTATGGCTACACCTTC.

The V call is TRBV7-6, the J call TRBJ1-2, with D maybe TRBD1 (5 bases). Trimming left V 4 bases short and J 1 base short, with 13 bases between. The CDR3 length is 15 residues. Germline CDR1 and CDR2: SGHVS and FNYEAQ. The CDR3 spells CASSYQGEGNYGYTF. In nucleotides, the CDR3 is TGTGCCAGCAGCTACCAGGGAGAGGGTAACTATGGCTACACCTTC.

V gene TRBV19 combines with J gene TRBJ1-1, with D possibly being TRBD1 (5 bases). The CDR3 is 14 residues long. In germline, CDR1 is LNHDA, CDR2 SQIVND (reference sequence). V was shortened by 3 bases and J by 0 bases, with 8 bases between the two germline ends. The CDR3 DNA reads TGTGCCAGTAGTATCGGGACCATGAACACTGAAGCTTTCTTT. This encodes CASSIGTMNTEAFF.

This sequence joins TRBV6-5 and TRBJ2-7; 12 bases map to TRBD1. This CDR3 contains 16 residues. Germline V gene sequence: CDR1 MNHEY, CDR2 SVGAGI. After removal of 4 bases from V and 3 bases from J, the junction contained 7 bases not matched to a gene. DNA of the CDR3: TGTGCCAGCAGTTCTCCGGGACAGGGGGCCGACTACGAGCAGTACTTC. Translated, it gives CASSSPGQGADYEQYF.

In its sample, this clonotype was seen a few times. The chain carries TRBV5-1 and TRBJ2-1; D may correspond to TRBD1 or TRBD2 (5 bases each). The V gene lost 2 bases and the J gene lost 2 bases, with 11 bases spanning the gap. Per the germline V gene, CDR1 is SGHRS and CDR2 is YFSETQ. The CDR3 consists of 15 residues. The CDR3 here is CASSFRDPTYNEQFF. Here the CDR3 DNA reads TGCGCCAGCAGCTTCCGGGACCCTACCTACAATGAGCAGTTCTTC. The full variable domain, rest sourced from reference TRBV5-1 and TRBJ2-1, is KAGVTQTPRYLIKTRGQQVTLSCSPISGHRSVSWYQQTPGQGLQFLFEYFSETQRNKGNFPGRFSGRQFSNSRSEMNVSTLELGDSALYLCASSFRDPTYNEQFFGPGTRLTVL.

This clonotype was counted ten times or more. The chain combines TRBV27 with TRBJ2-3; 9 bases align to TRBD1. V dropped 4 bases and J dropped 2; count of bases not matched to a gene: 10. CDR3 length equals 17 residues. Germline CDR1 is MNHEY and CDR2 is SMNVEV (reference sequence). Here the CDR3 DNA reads TGTGCCAGCAGTTCAACAGGGGGCAGCTTATTCACAGATACGCAGTATTTT. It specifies CASSSTGGSLFTDTQYF.

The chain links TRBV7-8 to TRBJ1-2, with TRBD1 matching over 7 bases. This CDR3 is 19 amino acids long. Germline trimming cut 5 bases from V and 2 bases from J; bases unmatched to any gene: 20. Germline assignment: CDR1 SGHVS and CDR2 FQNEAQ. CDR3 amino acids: CASSRSEKTPTGFNYGYTF. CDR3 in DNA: TGTGCCAGCAGCCGCTCCGAAAAAACCCCGACAGGGTTCAACTATGGCTACACCTTC. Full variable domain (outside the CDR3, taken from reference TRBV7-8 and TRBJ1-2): GAGVSQSPRYKVAKRGQDVALRCDPISGHVSLFWYQQALGQGPEFLTYFQNEAQLDKSGLPSDRFFAERPEGSVSTLKIQRTQQEDSAVYLCASSRSEKTPTGFNYGYTFGSGTRLTVV.

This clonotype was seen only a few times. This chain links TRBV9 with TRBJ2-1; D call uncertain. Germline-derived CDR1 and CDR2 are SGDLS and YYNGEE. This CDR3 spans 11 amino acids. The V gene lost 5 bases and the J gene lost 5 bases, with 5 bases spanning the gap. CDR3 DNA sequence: TGTGCCAGCAGTGAAAACAATGAGCAGTTCTTC. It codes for CASSENNEQFF.

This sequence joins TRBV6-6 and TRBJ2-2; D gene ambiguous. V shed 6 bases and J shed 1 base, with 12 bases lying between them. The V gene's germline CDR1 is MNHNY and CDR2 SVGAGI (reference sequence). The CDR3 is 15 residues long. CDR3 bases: TGTGCCAGCAGCCCCCCCGAGAGGAACACCGGGGAGCTGTTTTTT. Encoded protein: CASSPPERNTGELFF.

As DNA, the CDR3 is TGTGCCAGCGGACCCAACGAGCAGTACTTC. It codes for CASGPNEQYF. The V call is TRBV7-9, the J call TRBJ2-7; D not resolved. This CDR3 contains 10 residues. The V and J ends lost 8 bases and 5 bases respectively, with 7 bases between them. CDR1 is SEHNR and CDR2 is FQNEAQ in the germline V gene (reference sequence).

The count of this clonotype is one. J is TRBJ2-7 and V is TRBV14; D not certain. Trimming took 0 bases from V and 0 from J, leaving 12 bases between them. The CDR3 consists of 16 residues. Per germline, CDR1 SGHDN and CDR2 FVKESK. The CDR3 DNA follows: TGTGCCAGCAGCCAAGATGGTACGGCTTCCTCCTACGAGCAGTACTTC. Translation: CASSQDGTASSYEQYF.

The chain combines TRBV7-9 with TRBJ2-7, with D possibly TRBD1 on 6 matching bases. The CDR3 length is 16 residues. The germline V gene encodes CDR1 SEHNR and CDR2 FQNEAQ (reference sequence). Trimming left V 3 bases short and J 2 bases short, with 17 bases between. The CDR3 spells CASSFDEGVPPYEQYF. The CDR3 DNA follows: TGTGCCAGCAGCTTTGACGAGGGGGTTCCGCCCTACGAGCAGTACTTC.

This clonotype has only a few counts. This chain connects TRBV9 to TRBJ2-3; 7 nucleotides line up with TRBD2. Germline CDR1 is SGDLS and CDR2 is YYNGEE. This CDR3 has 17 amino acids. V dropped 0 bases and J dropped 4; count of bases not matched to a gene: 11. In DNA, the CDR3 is TGTGCCAGCAGCGTAGAAGTCTTCGGAGGGAGGGCAGATACGCAGTATTTT. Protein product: CASSVEVFGGRADTQYF. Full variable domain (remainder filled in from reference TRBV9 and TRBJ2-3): DSGVTQTPKHLITATGQRVTLRCSPRSGDLSVYWYQQSLDQGLQFLIQYYNGEERAKGNILERFSAQQFPDLHSELNLSSLELGDSALYFCASSVEVFGGRADTQYFGPGTRLTVL.

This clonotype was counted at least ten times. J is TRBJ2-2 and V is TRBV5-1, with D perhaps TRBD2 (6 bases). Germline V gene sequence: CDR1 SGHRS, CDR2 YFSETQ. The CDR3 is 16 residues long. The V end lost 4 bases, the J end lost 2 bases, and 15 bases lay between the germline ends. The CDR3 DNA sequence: TGCGCCAGCAGCGGCGGGGTAGCCCGTAACACCGGGGAGCTGTTTTTT. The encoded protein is CASSGGVARNTGELFF.

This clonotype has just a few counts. CDR3 region: CASSQVLTGEETQYF. The CDR3 nucleotides are TGTGCCAGCAGCCAAGTCCTTACAGGGGAAGAGACCCAGTACTTC. This sequence joins TRBV3-1 and TRBJ2-5; 7 bases align to TRBD1. The CDR3 spans 15 residues. Germline assignment: CDR1 LGHDT and CDR2 YNNKEL (reference sequence). V was clipped by 1 base and J by 3 bases; unmatched bases: 5.

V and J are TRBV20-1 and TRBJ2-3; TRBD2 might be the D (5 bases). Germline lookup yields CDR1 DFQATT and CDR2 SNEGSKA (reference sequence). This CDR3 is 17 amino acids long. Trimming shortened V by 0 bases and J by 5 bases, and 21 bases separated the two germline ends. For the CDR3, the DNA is TGCAGTGCTAGAGATTTTTTCGAGGGTCGAGGGTTAGATACGCAGTATTTT. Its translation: CSARDFFEGRGLDTQYF.

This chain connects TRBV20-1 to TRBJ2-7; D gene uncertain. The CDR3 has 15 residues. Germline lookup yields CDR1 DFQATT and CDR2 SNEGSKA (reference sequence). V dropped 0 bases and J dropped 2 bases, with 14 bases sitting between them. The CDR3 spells CSARDRRYSPYEQYF. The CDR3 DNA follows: TGCAGTGCTAGAGATCGTAGGTACAGCCCCTACGAGCAGTACTTC.

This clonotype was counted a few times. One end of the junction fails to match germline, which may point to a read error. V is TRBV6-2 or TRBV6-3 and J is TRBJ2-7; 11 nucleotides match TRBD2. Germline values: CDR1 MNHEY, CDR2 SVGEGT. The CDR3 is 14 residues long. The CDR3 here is CASSYAGLADEHYF. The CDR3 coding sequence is TGTGCCAGCAGTTACGCGGGACTAGCGGACGAGCACTACTTC.

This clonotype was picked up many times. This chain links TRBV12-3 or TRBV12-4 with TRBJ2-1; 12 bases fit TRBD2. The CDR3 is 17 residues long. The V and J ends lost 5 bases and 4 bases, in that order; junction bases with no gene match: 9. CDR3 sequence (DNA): TGTGCCAGCAGTGCCCCGACTAGCGGGAGAGGGTACAATGAGCAGTTCTTC. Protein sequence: CASSAPTSGRGYNEQFF.